These 22 T cell receptor beta chains originate from one sample sequenced in a study of cytomegalovirus exposure and HLA in healthy donors. Primers: 60 Vbeta forward and 13 Jbeta reverse. Produced via immunoSEQ multiplex PCR; TCRdb's table is partial and in-frame only. The sample consists of 100,000 to 120,000 clones, over 75% of them appearing once. Input material: PBMCs. The receptors derive from a woman between 18 and 30 years old in good health and CMV-seronegative.

V and J are TRBV7-2 and TRBJ2-2, with a tentative D call TRBD2 (5 bases). Looked up from germline, CDR1 is SGHTA and CDR2 is FQGNSA. The CDR3 extends over 15 amino acids. Between the trimmed V and J ends, which lost 1 base and 4 bases, there was a span of 10 bases. The CDR3 is CASSLVGGFTGELFF. The CDR3 DNA reads as TGTGCCAGCAGCTTAGTGGGCGGGTTCACCGGGGAGCTGTTTTTT.

The genes are TRBV27 and TRBJ1-2, with D maybe TRBD1 (6 bases). Germline V gene sequence: CDR1 MNHEY, CDR2 SMNVEV (reference sequence). CDR3 length: 14 residues. V was clipped by 5 bases and J by 0 bases, with 10 bases between them. The CDR3 DNA follows: TGTGCCAGCAGTCTGACAGGATCTAACTATGGCTACACCTTC. Encoded protein: CASSLTGSNYGYTF.

This chain links TRBV5-1 with TRBJ1-5; 10 nucleotides align to TRBD1. J lost 7 bases, V lost 1 base, and 5 bases had no gene match. Germline lookup yields CDR1 SGHRS and CDR2 YFSETQ. The CDR3 extends over 15 amino acids. CDR3 nucleotides: TGCGCCAGCAGCTTGACGGGACAGGGGAGACAGCCCCAGCATTTT. It codes for CASSLTGQGRQPQHF.

This clone was seen a handful of times. The chain uses TRBV6-5 and TRBJ1-1; TRBD1 might be the D (5 bases). V lost 7 bases and J lost 6, with 15 bases in between. The CDR3 runs to 13 residues. The germline CDR1 and CDR2 sequences are MNHEY and SVGAGI. Here the CDR3 DNA reads TGTGCCAGCACCACCGGGGGACGAGCTGAAGCTTTCTTT. This translates into CASTTGGRAEAFF.

The chain links TRBV27 to TRBJ1-5, with D possibly being TRBD1 (5 bases). CDR3 length: 15 residues. The V gene's germline CDR1 is MNHEY and CDR2 SMNVEV (reference sequence). Trimming left V 2 bases short and J 0 bases short, with 8 bases between. The CDR3 DNA reads as TGTGCCAGCAGTTTAGACAGACATAGCAATCAGCCCCAGCATTTT. Protein: CASSLDRHSNQPQHF.

The chain links TRBV2 to TRBJ1-5; D is perhaps TRBD1 (5 bases). V dropped 7 bases and J dropped 7 bases, with 11 bases sitting between them. Germline V gene lookup returns CDR1 SNHLY and CDR2 FYNNEI. This CDR3 spans 12 amino acids. The CDR3 coding sequence is TGTGCCAGCATTGCGGGGCTCCAGCCCCAGCATTTT. Its protein is CASIAGLQPQHF.

CDR3 sequence: CASGRTSSSYEQYF. In nucleotides, the CDR3 is TGTGCCAGCGGAAGGACATCGAGCTCCTACGAGCAGTACTTC. The chain recombines TRBV6-1 with TRBJ2-5; D possibly corresponds to TRBD1 (5 bases). The better agreement between TRBJ2-7 and the DNA end casts doubt on the J call. The CDR3 is 14 amino acids. Germline CDR1 is MNHNS and CDR2 is SASEGT.

In DNA, the CDR3 is TGCGCCAGCAGCCAAGGGGTGGGGAGGGGGGTAGGCAATCAGCCCCAGCATTTT. This gives the protein CASSQGVGRGVGNQPQHF. J is TRBJ1-5 and V is TRBV4-1; a possible D gene is TRBD1 (6 bases). V was shortened by 1 base and J by 2 bases, with 18 bases between the two germline ends. Germline V gene sequence: CDR1 MGHRA, CDR2 YSYEKL. This CDR3 is 18 amino acids long.

The chain couples TRBV30 to TRBJ2-1; D not resolved. The germline gives CDR1 GTSNPN, CDR2 SVGIG (reference sequence). Trimming left V 4 bases short and J 5 bases short, with 12 bases between. This CDR3 is built from 13 residues. The CDR3 region has the DNA TGTGCCTGGACTGCAGCAGGAAACAATGAGCAGTTCTTC. It codes for CAWTAAGNNEQFF.

The chain couples TRBV28 to TRBJ1-5, with D maybe TRBD1 (6 bases). From germline, CDR1 is MDHEN and CDR2 SYDVKM. The CDR3 spans 19 residues. Between the trimmed V and J ends, which lost 3 bases and 11 bases, there was a span of 32 bases. DNA for the CDR3: TGTGCCAGCAGTTTGAGCCATATCCGTGGGGGCTCCCTATCTTCCGCCCAGCATTTT. This encodes CASSLSHIRGGSLSSAQHF.

This clone has just one count. This chain connects TRBV19 to TRBJ2-1, with D maybe TRBD2 (6 bases). With 3 bases removed from V and 14 bases from J, the gap between germline ends came to 20 bases. Germline V gene lookup returns CDR1 LNHDA and CDR2 SQIVND (reference sequence). The CDR3 is 14 amino acids. The CDR3 sequence: CASSISSGGVWKFF. In DNA, the CDR3 is TGTGCCAGTAGTATTTCCTCGGGCGGGGTGTGGAAGTTCTTC.

The chain employs TRBV19 and TRBJ1-4; TRBD1 matches at 8 bases. The V segment lost 7 bases and the J segment 8 bases; nucleotides outside the gene matches: 6. The CDR3 length is 13 residues. The germline V gene has CDR1 LNHDA and CDR2 SQIVND (reference sequence). The CDR3 DNA sequence: TGTGCCAGTACCTCCCACAGGGGGGAAAAACTGTTTTTT. Translated, it gives CASTSHRGEKLFF.

The chain carries TRBV7-6 and TRBJ2-1; D possibly corresponds to TRBD1 (6 bases). Germline assignment: CDR1 SGHVS and CDR2 FNYEAQ. This CDR3 is built from 15 residues. V gave up 4 bases and J gave up 5 bases, with 15 bases separating them. CDR3 amino acids: CASSSLQGVDNEQFF. In nucleotides, the CDR3 is TGTGCCAGCAGCTCTTTACAGGGAGTAGACAATGAGCAGTTCTTC. Complete variable domain (other parts from reference TRBV7-6 and TRBJ2-1): GAGVSQSPRYKVTKRGQDVALRCDPISGHVSLYWYRQALGQGPEFLTYFNYEAQQDKSGLPNDRFSAERPEGSISTLTIQRTEQRDSAMYRCASSSLQGVDNEQFFGPGTRLTVL.

This chain connects TRBV4-1 to TRBJ1-1; 7 bases match TRBD1. The CDR3 is 16 residues long. CDR1 and CDR2 from the germline V gene are MGHRA and YSYEKL. Unmatched junction bases numbered 6, after V lost 0 bases and J lost 2 bases. The CDR3 bases are TGCGCCAGCAGCCAAGATAGAGGAGGGGGCAACACTGAAGCTTTCTTT. The encoded protein is CASSQDRGGGNTEAFF.

The chain combines TRBV4-3 with TRBJ2-4; 8 bases are shared with TRBD2. V lost 0 bases, J lost 0 bases, and 4 bases stayed unmatched. CDR3 length equals 17 residues. The germline CDR1 and CDR2 sequences are LGHNA and YSLEER. This CDR3 is CASSQDPGGGAKNIQYF. The CDR3 nucleotides read TGCGCCAGCAGCCAAGATCCCGGGGGGGGAGCCAAAAACATTCAGTACTTC.

This clone was recorded only once. The J gene is TRBJ1-5, the V gene TRBV28; the D gene is possibly TRBD1 (6 bases). The V and J ends lost 6 bases and 5 bases respectively, with 20 bases between them. Germline loops: CDR1 MDHEN, CDR2 SYDVKM. This CDR3 has 16 residues. The CDR3: CASRTDIGGLDQPQHF. The CDR3 DNA reads as TGTGCCAGCAGGACCGATATCGGGGGGCTCGATCAGCCCCAGCATTTT.

This chain joins TRBV11-2 and TRBJ2-3; TRBD2 agrees at 7 bases. The CDR3 spans 16 residues. The germline CDR1 and CDR2 sequences are SGHAT and FQNNGV. V lost 7 bases, J lost 2 bases, and 12 bases stayed unmatched. CDR3 sequence (DNA): TGTGCCAGCACCAAGGGAGCTAGCGGCTACACAGATACGCAGTATTTT. Translating gives CASTKGASGYTDTQYF.

This chain connects TRBV28 to TRBJ2-3; 8 nucleotides match TRBD1. CDR3 size: 16 residues. J lost 0 bases, V lost 8 bases, and 10 bases had no gene match. Germline V gives CDR1 MDHEN, CDR2 SYDVKM. CDR3 protein: CASPAGTGSSTDTQYF. CDR3 coding DNA: TGTGCCAGCCCCGCGGGGACAGGATCTAGCACAGATACGCAGTATTTT.

This chain uses TRBV6-5 with TRBJ2-3; D may be TRBD1 (6 bases). CDR1 and CDR2 (germline): MNHEY, SVGAGI. The CDR3 is 15 amino acids. Deletions cut 6 bases from V and 2 bases from J, with 15 bases between. CDR3 residues: CASRTDRSTTDTQYF. The CDR3 coding sequence is TGTGCCAGCAGGACTGACAGGTCAACCACAGATACGCAGTATTTT.

The chain is built from TRBV11-1 and TRBJ2-1, with D hard to call. Trimming stripped 3 bases from V and 3 bases from J, with 12 bases between. CDR1 and CDR2 (germline): SGHAT, FQDESV (reference sequence). This CDR3 is 15 amino acids long. The CDR3 here is CASSFRLDNYNEQFF. CDR3 in DNA: TGTGCCAGCAGCTTTCGACTTGATAACTACAATGAGCAGTTCTTC.

The V and J genes are TRBV15 and TRBJ2-1; 10 bases line up with TRBD2. V was clipped by 8 bases and J by 8 bases; unmatched bases: 9. This CDR3 is 14 amino acids long. Germline assignment: CDR1 LNHNV and CDR2 YYDKDF (reference sequence). CDR3 amino acids: CATRASGGRDEQFF. The CDR3 DNA sequence: TGTGCCACCCGGGCTAGCGGGGGTCGGGATGAGCAGTTCTTC.

This chain links TRBV7-9 with TRBJ1-4; 7 bases fit TRBD1. The V gene end was trimmed by 3 bases and the J gene end by 3 bases; junction bases not matched to a gene: 7. CDR3 length equals 16 residues. Germline values: CDR1 SEHNR, CDR2 FQNEAQ (reference sequence). The CDR3 is CASSFRPGTANEKLFF. CDR3 nucleotide sequence: TGTGCCAGCAGCTTTCGTCCCGGGACAGCTAATGAAAAACTGTTTTTT.